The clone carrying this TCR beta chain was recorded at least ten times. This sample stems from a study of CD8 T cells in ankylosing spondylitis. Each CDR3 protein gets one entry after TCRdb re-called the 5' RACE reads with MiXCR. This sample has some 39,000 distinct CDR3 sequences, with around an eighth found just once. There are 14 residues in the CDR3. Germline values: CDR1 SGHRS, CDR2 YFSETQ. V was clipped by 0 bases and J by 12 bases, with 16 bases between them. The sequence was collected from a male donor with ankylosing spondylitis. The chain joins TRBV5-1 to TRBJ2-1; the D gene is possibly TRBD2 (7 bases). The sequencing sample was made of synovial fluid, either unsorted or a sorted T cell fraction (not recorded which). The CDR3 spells CASSLDASGGGQFF. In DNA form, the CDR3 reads TGCGCCAGCAGCTTGGATGCTAGCGGAGGGGGGCAGTTCTTC.